This T cell receptor beta chain stems from a study of T-cell reconstitution after alpha-beta-depleted transplantation in children. For TCRbeta, the library was prepared with unique molecular identifiers. TCRdb called the PCR reads again in MiXCR, with one record for every CDR3 protein. The sample includes 450,000 to 550,000 distinct CDR3 sequences, about 10% of them seen just once. This clonotype was seen a handful of times. Its cognate antigen is unknown. The study's findings and limits: As was reported, about two months after transplant, alpha-beta T cells came from several hundred expanded graft clones.

Germline assignment: CDR1 KGHSH and CDR2 LQKENI. The CDR3 is 13 amino acids. The V end was cut by 2 bases, the J end by 2 bases, with 6 bases between. This clonotype was sampled from a female patient aged 2 to 10 who had a stem cell transplant for aplastic anemia, so the T cells may come from the graft donor. The V and J genes are TRBV18 and TRBJ1-2; D is undetermined. The sequenced sample was PBMCs, mostly from graft donor cells, obtained 180 days after TCRalphabeta/CD19-depleted stem cell transplant. The CDR3, as DNA: TGTGCCAGCTCACCAAATAAAAACTATGGCTACACCTTC. Translation gives CASSPNKNYGYTF.